This paragraph reports one TCR beta chain. Its cognate antigen is unknown. The sample carries other DNA sequences with the same CDR3. The germline V gene has CDR1 DFQATT and CDR2 SNEGSKA (reference sequence). V was cut by 3 bases and J by 4 bases, with 3 bases left in between. The CDR3 has 10 residues. Libraries were prepared by immunoSEQ multiplex PCR; TCRdb keeps only in-frame clonotypes and omits some of them. The sample shows 600,000 to 800,000 clones, 55% to 80% of them seen only once. The sample originates from a study of shared clonotypes between healthy human individuals. Findings and caveats of the study: Despite large depth, rarefaction showed incomplete sorted-subset sequencing. Larger richness was generally estimated for naive than memory subsets.

This sequence joins TRBV20-1 and TRBJ1-1, with unresolved D. Sequenced material: memory CD4+ T cells sorted from blood. Documented subset: CD45RA-negative fraction. The receptor comes from a woman in her 30s in good health. The CDR3 DNA is TGCAGTGCTAGGGGCACTGAAGCTTTCTTT. Its protein is CSARGTEAFF.